This is a list of T cell receptor beta chains from one sample in a study of blood T cell repertoires in COVID-19. TCRdb's copy holds only in-frame clones and misses some; the assay was immunoSEQ multiplex PCR. The table shows around 55,000 clones, with 70% to 90% occurring only once. Sequenced: peripheral blood. The receptors come from a man between 60 and 75 years old with acute or convalescent COVID-19. Both conserved end residues are part of each CDR3. Fields, in order: J gene, clone size, V gene, D gene, CDR3 DNA, CDR3 protein. D genes are given only for firm matches. Expanded clones get a size class; other rows say once, few or many, or leave the size out.

TRBJ1-2	NA	TRBV4-2	NA	TGTGCCAGCAGCCAAGAAATTCAGCTGAGGATGAACTATGGCTACACCTTC	CASSQEIQLRMNYGYTF
TRBJ1-2	NA	TRBV5-4	NA	TGTGCCAGCAGCTTGGCCAGCAGCGTCTATGGCTACACCTTC	CASSLASSVYGYTF
TRBJ2-1	NA	TRBV7-2	NA	TGTGCCAGCAGCCGTAGTTATGAGCAGTTCTTC	CASSRSYEQFF
TRBJ1-2	NA	TRBV4-1	NA	TGCGCCAGCGGTCCTCAACAGAATAACTATGGCTACACCTTC	CASGPQQNNYGYTF
TRBJ1-4	NA	TRBV24-1	TRBD1	TGTGCCACCAGTGATGGGGCAGGGGGTTATGAAAAACTGTTTTTT	CATSDGAGGYEKLFF
TRBJ2-2	NA	TRBV7-9	TRBD1	TGTGCCAGCAGTTCCGGGACAGGGGGCTACACCGGGGAGCTGTTTTTT	CASSSGTGGYTGELFF
TRBJ1-4	NA	TRBV11-2	NA	TGTGCCAGCAGCTTAGATCCCTTTGAAAAACTGTTTTTT	CASSLDPFEKLFF
TRBJ2-1	NA	TRBV5-1	TRBD1	TGCGCCAGCAGCTCCGGACAGGGGGCAAGCAGCTCCTACAATGAGCAGTTCTTC	CASSSGQGASSSYNEQFF
TRBJ2-6	NA	TRBV7-6	TRBD2	TGTGCCAGCAGCCGATCGCGGACTAGCGGGAACGGGGCCAACGTCCTGACTTTC	CASSRSRTSGNGANVLTF
TRBJ2-3	NA	TRBV30	NA	TGTGCCTGGGATGGGGGCCGTAGGTATGGGCGCAGCACAGATACGCAGTATTTT	CAWDGGRRYGRSTDTQYF
TRBJ1-4	once	TRBV28	TRBD1	TGTGCCAGCAGTTTCAGACAGGGGGGTATTGAAAAACTGTTTTTT	CASSFRQGGIEKLFF
TRBJ1-5	NA	TRBV19	NA	TGTGCCAGTAGTAAGGGGCGGGGGACTCCGCGAAATCAGCCCCAGCATTTT	CASSKGRGTPRNQPQHF
TRBJ2-6	NA	TRBV4-3	NA	TGCGCCAGCAGCCAAGATCACTCGTCCCCCGTCCTGACTTTC	CASSQDHSSPVLTF
TRBJ2-1	NA	TRBV28	TRBD2	TGTGCCAGCAGGTCCGGGACTAGCGGAATCAATGAGCAGTTCTTC	CASRSGTSGINEQFF
TRBJ1-4	NA	TRBV9	TRBD1	TGTGCCAGCAGCCCCCGTCCGACAGGGGGTAATGAAAAACTGTTTTTT	CASSPRPTGGNEKLFF
TRBJ2-2	NA	TRBV5-1	TRBD1	TGCGCCAGCAGTCCTAGGGGGCCCGGGGAGCTGTTTTTT	CASSPRGPGELFF
TRBJ1-1	NA	TRBV28	TRBD1	TGTGCCAGCATGGGGACAGGGGGCCTAGCTTTCTTT	CASMGTGGLAFF
TRBJ1-2	NA	TRBV25-1	NA	TGTGCCAGCAGCCTCAGGGGTCCTAATGGCTACACCTTC	CASSLRGPNGYTF
TRBJ1-5	NA	TRBV28	NA	TGTGCCAGCAGGGAGGGTGGACAGCCCCAGCATTTT	CASREGGQPQHF
TRBJ1-6	NA	TRBV6-5	NA	TGTGCCAGCAGTTACGGGGGGACCTATAATTCACCCCTCCACTTT	CASSYGGTYNSPLHF
TRBJ1-2	NA	TRBV9	NA	TGTGCCAGCAGCGTAGACGGGAGAGGGACTTCTCCCTATGGCTACACCTTC	CASSVDGRGTSPYGYTF
TRBJ2-2	NA	TRBV9	TRBD2	TGTGCCAGCAGCGTAGCTACGGGAGCGGGAGGAAGTAAGGACGGGGAGCTGTTTTTT	CASSVATGAGGSKDGELFF
TRBJ1-2	NA	TRBV12-3/TRBV12-4	NA	TGTGCCAGCAGTCCCCTAGCCTATGGCTACACCTTC	CASSPLAYGYTF
TRBJ1-1	NA	TRBV10-3	NA	TGTGCCACCTACGAGGGAGGGAAAGCTGAAGCTTTCTTT	CATYEGGKAEAFF
TRBJ2-5	once	TRBV5-1	TRBD2	TGCGCCAGCAGCACAGTAAATAGCGGGAGTTTAGAGACCCAGTACTTC	CASSTVNSGSLETQYF
TRBJ2-1	NA	TRBV27	TRBD1	TGTGCCAGCGCCTCCGGGACAGCCTTATCCTACAATGAGCAGTTCTTC	CASASGTALSYNEQFF
TRBJ2-1	NA	TRBV25-1	TRBD2	TGTGCCAGCAGTGAATATATGCGGGAGAGCAATGAGCAGTTCTTC	CASSEYMRESNEQFF
TRBJ1-2	NA	TRBV27	NA	TGTGCCAGCAAAAGGGGAGGAAGCTTTGGCTACACCTTC	CASKRGGSFGYTF
TRBJ1-2	NA	TRBV2	NA	TGTGCCATAAAAAGCGGGGTTGGCTACACCTTC	CAIKSGVGYTF
TRBJ2-1	NA	TRBV19	TRBD2	TGTGCCAGTAGAGGAATTAAACTAGCGGGAGACCTCTACAATGAGCAGTTCTTC	CASRGIKLAGDLYNEQFF
TRBJ2-1	NA	TRBV28	NA	TGTGCCAGCAGTTTAAGCGATGAGCAGTTCTTC	CASSLSDEQFF
TRBJ1-4	NA	TRBV6-2/TRBV6-3	TRBD1	TGTGCCAGCAGTTCTTTGATTGGACAGGGGGCGCCTAATGAAAAACTGTTTTTT	CASSSLIGQGAPNEKLFF
TRBJ1-2	once	TRBV6-4	TRBD1	TGTGCCAGCAGTGACTACCCTAATGACAGGGGGTATGGCTACACCTTC	CASSDYPNDRGYGYTF
TRBJ2-1	NA	TRBV29-1	NA	TGCAGCGTTGTTAGCGGAACTACGGGTGAGCAGTTCTTC	CSVVSGTTGEQFF
TRBJ1-2	NA	TRBV9	TRBD1	TGTGCCAGCAGCGACGGACAGGGTCGGGACTATGGCTACACCTTC	CASSDGQGRDYGYTF
TRBJ2-3	NA	TRBV7-3	TRBD1	TGTGCCAGCAGAGCGGGGACAGGGAGGTCAACAGATACGCAGTATTTT	CASRAGTGRSTDTQYF
TRBJ2-1	NA	TRBV7-3	NA	TGTGCCAGCAGTTCGGGAGTGATCAATGAGCAGTTCTTC	CASSSGVINEQFF